These 27 T cell receptor beta chains share one sample of origin, sequenced in a study of Ad26.COV2.S vaccination and SARS-CoV-2 variants. Treatment reported: approximately 18 received Ad26.COV2.S at low or high dose, single or two shots; about 5 received placebo; per-sample allocation not given. Specimen acquisition occurred on day 63 following the initial vaccine or placebo injection. Method: immunoSEQ multiplex PCR; TCRdb's copy keeps in-frame clones and lacks some. The sample contains 300,000 to 400,000 clones, around nine tenths of which appear only once. Sequencing used peripheral blood, obtained in a trial of Ad26.COV2.S vaccine versus placebo. These receptors originate from a person between 18 and 65 years old who received the Ad26.COV2.S COVID-19 vaccine or a placebo.

This clone was counted between two and nine times. This rearrangement joins TRBV30 to TRBJ2-7; no clear D. Germline V CDR1 and CDR2: GTSNPN, SVGIG (reference sequence). There are 14 residues in the CDR3. Between the trimmed V and J ends, which lost 3 bases and 7 bases, there was a span of 19 bases. The CDR3 DNA follows: TGTGCCTGGAGCGCAATTGCGGCTAATAGGGAGCAGTACTTC. Amino acid sequence: CAWSAIAANREQYF.

J is TRBJ2-5 and V is TRBV27, with 8 bases identical to TRBD2. CDR3 length equals 14 residues. The germline V gene has CDR1 MNHEY and CDR2 SMNVEV (reference sequence). V shed 3 bases and J 1 base; nucleotides not matched to a gene: 1. The CDR3 loop is CASSFGGGQETQYF. In DNA form, the CDR3 reads TGTGCCAGCAGTTTCGGGGGGGGCCAAGAGACCCAGTACTTC.

The V gene is TRBV9, the J gene TRBJ2-7; the match to TRBD1 covers 7 bases. The junction had 9 bases not matched to a gene; V was cut back by 1 base and J by 2 bases. Germline assignment: CDR1 SGDLS and CDR2 YYNGEE. This CDR3 region has 16 residues. In DNA, the CDR3 is TGTGCCAGCAGCGTAAGTCACAGGGGCTACCCCTACGAGCAGTACTTC. Amino acid sequence: CASSVSHRGYPYEQYF.

Details on this clone: The CDR3 end shows no conserved phenylalanine or tryptophan, and so a read error is likely. Because the CDR3's place on the DNA is in doubt, the DNA is left out and the CDR3 is given as listed by TCRdb. The rearrangement uses TRBV9 and TRBJ1-1. The CDR3 has 11 amino acids, counting both end residues. The germline V gene has CDR1 SGDLS and CDR2 YYNGEE. CDR3 sequence: CASSGRPLGLV.

This clone was detected once. The CDR3 DNA reads as TGTGCATCGGCGGGGGAGCTATTCACAGATACGCAGTATTTT. This encodes CASAGELFTDTQYF. The genes are TRBV6-5 and TRBJ2-3; 7 nucleotides match TRBD2. This CDR3 has 14 residues. Germline V gene lookup returns CDR1 MNHEY and CDR2 SVGAGI.

The chain carries TRBV4-1 and TRBJ1-5, with D possibly being TRBD1 (6 bases). This CDR3 spans 18 amino acids. Trimming pared 1 base from V and 0 bases from J, leaving 16 bases between. Germline V gives CDR1 MGHRA, CDR2 YSYEKL. The CDR3 loop is CASSQGGGPEYSNQPQHF. The CDR3 DNA is TGCGCCAGCAGCCAAGGTGGGGGGCCAGAGTATAGCAATCAGCCCCAGCATTTT.

The CDR3 bases are TGTGCCAGCAGGCCCGGACAGGGGAGCTCCTATAATTCACCCCTCCACTTT. Residues: CASRPGQGSSYNSPLHF. The genes are TRBV27 and TRBJ1-6; 9 bases are shared with TRBD1. The CDR3 length is 17 residues. The trim removed 6 bases at V and 0 bases at J, leaving 6 bases unmatched. Germline V gene sequence: CDR1 MNHEY, CDR2 SMNVEV (reference sequence).

This clone is classed as medium-sized. V usage is TRBV6-2 or TRBV6-3 and J usage is TRBJ2-1, with a weak D call TRBD2 (6 bases). Germline V lookup: CDR1 MNHEY, CDR2 SVGEGT. V was pared by 4 bases and J by 1 base, with 8 bases between. CDR3 length equals 14 residues. In DNA, the CDR3 is TGTGCCAGCAGTTCGGAGGGGTCCTACAATGAGCAGTTCTTC. This translates into CASSSEGSYNEQFF.

The chain links TRBV19 to TRBJ1-1; D is unresolved. This CDR3 has 15 residues. Trimming pared 7 bases from V and 3 bases from J, leaving 18 bases between. Germline V gives CDR1 LNHDA, CDR2 SQIVND (reference sequence). The CDR3 loop is CASTPRGAGDTEAFF. CDR3 in DNA: TGTGCCAGTACCCCCCGGGGAGCTGGGGACACTGAAGCTTTCTTT.

In this sample, this clone turned up a few times. The genes are TRBV27 and TRBJ1-5, with D unresolved. The ends were cut back, 9 bases at V and 9 bases at J, with 21 bases in the middle. Germline V lookup: CDR1 MNHEY, CDR2 SMNVEV (reference sequence). The CDR3 is 14 amino acids. CDR3 sequence (DNA): TGTGCCAGTTCCTCGGGCGGAAATCAGTCGCCCCAGCATTTT. Translating gives CASSSGGNQSPQHF.

The chain combines TRBV7-2 with TRBJ1-5; D gene uncertain. V was shortened by 9 bases and J by 2 bases, with 14 bases between the two germline ends. The CDR3 consists of 14 residues. Looked up from germline, CDR1 is SGHTA and CDR2 is FQGNSA. In DNA form, the CDR3 reads TGTGCCAGTTCTCCGAGGGCGGGCAATCAGCCCCAGCATTTT. Encoded protein: CASSPRAGNQPQHF. The entire variable domain, with the rest obtained from reference TRBV7-2 and TRBJ1-5, is as follows: GAGVSQSPSNKVTEKGKDVELRCDPISGHTALYWYRQSLGQGLEFLIYFQGNSAPDKSGLPSDRFSAERTGGSVSTLTIQRTQQEDSAVYLCASSPRAGNQPQHFGDGTRLSIL.

The chain links TRBV7-8 to TRBJ1-5; 10 bases fit TRBD1. V was pared by 4 bases and J by 7 bases, with 16 bases of the junction left unmatched. The CDR3 contains 18 residues. CDR1 is SGHVS and CDR2 is FQNEAQ in the germline V gene. This chain's CDR3 is CASSSRQGAPNQWQPQHF. CDR3 coding DNA: TGTGCCAGCAGCTCCAGACAGGGGGCCCCAAATCAATGGCAGCCCCAGCATTTT.

V gene TRBV19 combines with J gene TRBJ1-1; 7 nucleotides line up with TRBD1. J gave up 5 bases and V 3 bases, and 3 bases lay outside the gene matches. CDR1 is LNHDA and CDR2 is SQIVND in the germline V gene (reference sequence). The CDR3 totals 13 residues. This CDR3 reads CASSIQQGTEAFF. CDR3 sequence (DNA): TGTGCCAGTAGTATCCAACAGGGGACTGAAGCTTTCTTT. The full variable domain, its missing parts supplied by reference TRBV19 and TRBJ1-1, is DGGITQSPKYLFRKEGQNVTLSCEQNLNHDAMYWYRQDPGQGLRLIYYSQIVNDFQKGDIAEGYSVSREKKESFPLTVTSAQKNPTAFYLCASSIQQGTEAFFGQGTRLTVV.

The chain links TRBV7-3 to TRBJ2-7; 8 positions agree with TRBD2. Trimming at V came to 6 bases and at J to 7 bases, leaving 8 bases not matched to a gene. Per the germline V gene, CDR1 is SGHTA and CDR2 is FQGTGA. The CDR3 extends over 13 amino acids. CDR3 nucleotide sequence: TGTGCCAGCAGTCCGGGAGGGCCGGGGGAGCAGTACTTC. Its protein product is CASSPGGPGEQYF.

The chain is built from TRBV6-1 and TRBJ1-1, with 7 bases matching TRBD1. The germline V gene has CDR1 MNHNS and CDR2 SASEGT. The CDR3 covers 12 residues. V dropped 1 base and J dropped 10; count of bases not matched to a gene: 3. CDR3 loop: CASSEVDRAAFF. The CDR3 nucleotides read TGTGCCAGCAGTGAAGTCGACAGGGCAGCTTTCTTT.

In this sample, this clone turned up a few times. The rearrangement links TRBV5-6 to TRBJ1-6, with 9 bases aligning to TRBD1. Germline CDR1 and CDR2: SGHDT and YYEEEE. This CDR3 has 15 residues. V lost 4 bases and J lost 5; bases outside the gene matches: 4. This chain's CDR3 is CASSKWDRDNSPLHF. DNA of the CDR3: TGTGCCAGCAGCAAATGGGACAGGGATAATTCACCCCTCCACTTT.

This chain links TRBV12-5 with TRBJ2-7; the D gene could be TRBD1 or TRBD2 (7 bases each). The CDR3 is made up of 15 amino acids. Germline loops: CDR1 LGHNT, CDR2 FRNRAP. Trimming pared 10 bases from V and 0 bases from J, leaving 19 bases between. CDR3 sequence reads: CATKQRDRFSYEQYF. The CDR3 coding sequence is TGTGCTACGAAACAGCGGGACAGATTCTCCTACGAGCAGTACTTC. The whole variable domain, remainder taken from reference TRBV12-5 and TRBJ2-7, is DARVTQTPRHKVTEMGQEVTMRCQPILGHNTVFWYRQTMMQGLELLAYFRNRAPLDDSGMPKDRFSAEMPDATLATLKIQPSEPRDSAVYFCATKQRDRFSYEQYFGPGTRLTVT.

The chain links TRBV18 to TRBJ2-7; unclear D gene. Between the trimmed V and J ends, which lost 3 bases and 2 bases, there was a span of 17 bases. CDR1 is KGHSH and CDR2 is LQKENI in the germline V gene. The CDR3 sequence is 16 residues long. The CDR3 is CASSPRWIAAPYEQYF. In nucleotides, the CDR3 is TGTGCCAGCTCACCTAGGTGGATAGCCGCGCCCTACGAGCAGTACTTC. Full variable domain (missing parts from reference TRBV18 and TRBJ2-7): NAGVMQNPRHLVRRRGQEARLRCSPMKGHSHVYWYRQLPEEGLKFMVYLQKENIIDESGMPKERFSAEFPKEGPSILRIQQVVRGDSAAYFCASSPRWIAAPYEQYFGPGTRLTVT.

The chain couples TRBV6-5 to TRBJ2-7; 9 bases line up with TRBD1. V trimming: 3 bases; J trimming: 2 bases; junction bases outside the gene matches: 5. The CDR3 runs to 15 residues. CDR1 is MNHEY and CDR2 is SVGAGI in the germline V gene. CDR3 protein: CASSYRGQGTYEQYF. Written as DNA, the CDR3 is TGTGCCAGCAGTTATAGGGGACAGGGAACCTACGAGCAGTACTTC.

The CDR3 region has the DNA TGTGCCAGCGGGGTCGGACTAGCGGACTTCAATGAGCAGTTCTTC. Residues: CASGVGLADFNEQFF. The gene calls are TRBV21-1 and TRBJ2-1; the table assigns TRBD2, which was not confirmed against the DNA. TRBV21-1 is an annotated pseudogene. This CDR3 contains 15 residues.

The chain combines TRBV24-1 with TRBJ2-3; the D gene could be TRBD1 or TRBD2 (5 bases each). V was trimmed by 4 bases and J by 3 bases, leaving 13 bases between them. Germline loops: CDR1 KGHDR, CDR2 SFDVKD. The CDR3 is 15 residues long. Here the CDR3 reads CATSEARGLTDTQYF. In nucleotides, the CDR3 is TGTGCCACCAGTGAGGCGAGGGGCTTAACAGATACGCAGTATTTT.

This clone was detected once. CDR3 bases: TGTGCCAGCAGTGACACAGACACTGAAGCTTTCTTT. Its translation is CASSDTDTEAFF. The V and J genes are TRBV2 and TRBJ1-1; no clear D. V was clipped by 3 bases and J by 3 bases, with 5 bases between them. The germline CDR1 and CDR2 sequences are SNHLY and FYNNEI. This CDR3 contains 12 residues.

V and J are TRBV7-9 and TRBJ2-7, with 11 bases aligning to TRBD1. V dropped 2 bases and J dropped 5; count of bases not matched to a gene: 5. Germline values: CDR1 SEHNR, CDR2 FQNEAQ (reference sequence). The CDR3 sequence is 15 residues long. Here the CDR3 DNA reads TGTGCCAGCAGCTTACTCGGGACAGGGGGGGACGAGCAGTACTTC. The encoded protein is CASSLLGTGGDEQYF.

V and J are TRBV27 and TRBJ2-1, with D perhaps matching TRBD2 (6 bases). The ends were cut back, 6 bases at V and 7 bases at J, with 19 bases in the middle. Germline loops: CDR1 MNHEY, CDR2 SMNVEV (reference sequence). This CDR3 region has 15 residues. CDR3 protein: CASSGSFYTRNEQFF. The CDR3 coding sequence is TGTGCCAGCAGCGGGAGCTTTTACACACGTAATGAGCAGTTCTTC.

This clone was observed a single time. The rearrangement uses TRBV25-1 and TRBJ1-3; D is uncertain. Trimming stripped 8 bases from V and 0 bases from J, with 23 bases between. This CDR3 has 18 amino acids. CDR1 and CDR2 (germline): MGHDK, SYGVNS. The CDR3 here is CASGPRHQSLNSGNTIYF. DNA for the CDR3: TGTGCCAGCGGACCTCGGCACCAATCTCTGAACTCTGGAAACACCATATATTTT.

The chain uses TRBV2 and TRBJ2-1; no clear D gene. V was pared by 3 bases and J by 5 bases, with 8 bases between. This CDR3 spans 13 amino acids. Germline assignment: CDR1 SNHLY and CDR2 FYNNEI. CDR3 in amino acids: CASSEWADNEQFF. CDR3 in DNA: TGTGCCAGCAGTGAGTGGGCGGACAATGAGCAGTTCTTC.

V and J are TRBV6-5 and TRBJ2-1; possibly TRBD1 for D (6 bases). V gave up 8 bases and J gave up 3 bases, with 17 bases separating them. Germline CDR1 and CDR2: MNHEY and SVGAGI. There are 15 residues in the CDR3. The CDR3 DNA reads as TGTGCCAGCTTTGCCGGGACACATCTCTACAATGAGCAGTTCTTC. This encodes CASFAGTHLYNEQFF.